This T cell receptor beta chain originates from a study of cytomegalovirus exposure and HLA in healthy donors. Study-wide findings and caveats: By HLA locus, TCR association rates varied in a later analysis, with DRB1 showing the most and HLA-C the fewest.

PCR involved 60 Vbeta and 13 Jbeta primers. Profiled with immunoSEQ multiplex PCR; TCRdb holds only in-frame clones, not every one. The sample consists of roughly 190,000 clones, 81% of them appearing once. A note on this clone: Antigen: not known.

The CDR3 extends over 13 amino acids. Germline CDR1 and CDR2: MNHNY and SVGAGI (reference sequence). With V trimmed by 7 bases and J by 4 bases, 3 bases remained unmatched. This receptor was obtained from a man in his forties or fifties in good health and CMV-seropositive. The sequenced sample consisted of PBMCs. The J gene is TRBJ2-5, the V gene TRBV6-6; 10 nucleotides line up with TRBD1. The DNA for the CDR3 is TGTGCCAGCAACGACAGGGGGCGAGAGACCCAGTACTTC. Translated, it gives CASNDRGRETQYF.